One and the same sample provided the 21 T cell receptor beta chains below, sequenced in a study of OX40 agonist ivuxolimab in advanced cancers. Clones were read by immunoSEQ multiplex PCR, and TCRdb kept only the in-frame ones, dropping some. The data show some 100,000 clones, about nine tenths seen once. Material: CD4+ or CD8+ T cells sorted from blood, obtained in a trial of the OX40 agonist ivuxolimab. These TCRs come from an adult with an advanced solid tumor such as melanoma, head and neck, liver or kidney cancer.

The rearrangement links TRBV7-2 to TRBJ2-7; no reliable D call. Germline CDR1 is SGHTA and CDR2 is FQGNSA. The CDR3 runs 13 residues. V gave up 0 bases and J gave up 5 bases, with 8 bases separating them. CDR3 sequence: CASSLAFRNEQYF. CDR3 DNA: TGTGCCAGCAGCTTAGCGTTCAGAAACGAGCAGTACTTC. Together with reference TRBV7-2 and TRBJ2-7, the CDR3 gives the full variable domain: GAGVSQSPSNKVTEKGKDVELRCDPISGHTALYWYRQSLGQGLEFLIYFQGNSAPDKSGLPSDRFSAERTGGSVSTLTIQRTQQEDSAVYLCASSLAFRNEQYFGPGTRLTVT.

The chain links TRBV10-3 to TRBJ1-4; D is possibly TRBD1 (5 bases). The CDR3 is 15 residues long. Germline V gives CDR1 ENHRY, CDR2 SYGVKD. Trimming left V 5 bases short and J 0 bases short, with 10 bases between. CDR3 loop: CAISRDRPTNEKLFF. CDR3 DNA sequence: TGTGCCATCAGTAGGGACCGACCAACTAATGAAAAACTGTTTTTT.

The rearrangement joins TRBV10-3 to TRBJ1-2; D may be TRBD1 (5 bases). The CDR3 contains 16 residues. V lost 3 bases to trimming and J lost 8 bases, with 22 bases between them. Germline assignment: CDR1 ENHRY and CDR2 SYGVKD. Here the CDR3 reads CAISERAGRADEGYTF. CDR3 DNA sequence: TGTGCCATCAGTGAAAGGGCGGGCAGGGCGGATGAGGGCTACACCTTC.

This chain joins TRBV7-2 and TRBJ2-3; 8 nucleotides agree with TRBD2. Germline CDR1 reads SGHTA; CDR2 reads FQGNSA. This CDR3 is built from 16 residues. J lost 2 bases, V lost 5 bases, and 9 bases had no gene match. CDR3 coding DNA: TGTGCCAGCAGCCCGAGGACTAGCAGCTCCACAGATACGCAGTATTTT. It is translated as CASSPRTSSSTDTQYF.

The chain is built from TRBV5-8 and TRBJ2-4; D possibly corresponds to TRBD1 (5 bases). Germline V CDR1 and CDR2: SGHTS, YDEGEE. The ends were cut back, 3 bases at V and 1 base at J, with 20 bases in the middle. The CDR3 totals 18 residues. CDR3 bases: TGTGCCAGCAGCTCGCCCCTAACAGGACCCCGGGCCAAAAACATTCAGTACTTC. The encoded protein is CASSSPLTGPRAKNIQYF.

V usage is TRBV4-1 and J usage is TRBJ2-5, with D perhaps being TRBD1 or TRBD2 (5 bases each). Germline values: CDR1 MGHRA, CDR2 YSYEKL. V was clipped by 0 bases and J by 4 bases, with 12 bases between them. This CDR3 contains 15 residues. The CDR3, as DNA: TGCGCCAGCAGCCAAGAGGGTTCAGGGAGAGAGACCCAGTACTTC. This codes for CASSQEGSGRETQYF.

The V gene is TRBV5-1, the J gene TRBJ1-2; perhaps TRBD1 as D (6 bases). This CDR3 comprises 14 residues. Trimming shortened V by 2 bases and J by 7 bases, and 15 bases separated the two germline ends. CDR1 is SGHRS, CDR2 YFSETQ, per germline. Here the CDR3 DNA reads TGCGCCAGCAGCTTAGGGATACAGGGAACTGGCTACACCTTC. Translating it yields CASSLGIQGTGYTF.

The chain carries TRBV30 and TRBJ2-5; D ambiguous. CDR1 and CDR2 (germline): GTSNPN, SVGIG (reference sequence). Trimming removed 0 bases at V and 2 bases at J, with 7 bases between. This CDR3 contains 13 residues. The CDR3 protein is CAWSVVLQETQYF. The CDR3 DNA sequence: TGTGCCTGGAGTGTGGTCCTACAAGAGACCCAGTACTTC.

The chain links TRBV5-1 to TRBJ1-4; D remains unclear. Germline V gene data show CDR1 as SGHRS and CDR2 as YFSETQ. V was cut by 4 bases and J by 1 base, with 8 bases left in between. The CDR3 has 14 amino acids. CDR3 amino acids: CASSATGTNEKLFF. The CDR3 nucleotides are TGCGCCAGCAGCGCTACGGGAACTAATGAAAAACTGTTTTTT.

This chain connects TRBV7-3 to TRBJ2-1; D unresolved. The V gene lost 5 bases and the J gene lost 13 bases, with 15 bases spanning the gap. This CDR3 is 12 amino acids long. CDR1 and CDR2 from the germline V gene are SGHTA and FQGTGA. DNA for the CDR3: TGTGCCAGCAGCCCCCAATCGGGTTTACAGTTCTTC. It translates to CASSPQSGLQFF.

V is TRBV7-9 and J is TRBJ1-5; D is unresolved. This CDR3 has 13 residues. Germline-derived CDR1 and CDR2 are SEHNR and FQNEAQ (reference sequence). Trimming took 0 bases from V and 6 from J, leaving 6 bases between them. CDR3: CASSLAMGQPQHF. The CDR3 nucleotides read TGTGCCAGCAGCTTAGCGATGGGTCAGCCCCAGCATTTT.

This chain links TRBV4-3 with TRBJ1-6, with 9 bases lining up with TRBD1. Germline V lookup: CDR1 LGHNA, CDR2 YSLEER. J lost 8 bases, V lost 5 bases, and 7 bases had no gene match. The CDR3 is made up of 15 amino acids. The CDR3 protein is CASSTYRGPDSPLHF. The CDR3 DNA reads TGCGCCAGCAGCACCTACAGGGGGCCAGATTCACCCCTCCACTTT.

This chain links TRBV9 with TRBJ2-1, with D perhaps TRBD1 (7 bases). From germline, CDR1 is SGDLS and CDR2 YYNGEE. With 4 bases removed from V and 7 bases from J, the gap between germline ends came to 18 bases. The CDR3 has 15 amino acids. CDR3 loop: CASSSMEGAGNEQFF. The CDR3 nucleotides are TGTGCCAGCAGCTCGATGGAGGGGGCGGGTAATGAGCAGTTCTTC.

This sequence joins TRBV18 and TRBJ1-5, with 8 bases fitting TRBD1. Trimming took 3 bases from V and 0 from J; bases not matched to a gene: 10. CDR1 is KGHSH, CDR2 LQKENI, per germline. The CDR3 length is 18 residues. CDR3 residues: CASSPTQTGQGSNQPQHF. The CDR3 bases are TGTGCCAGCTCACCCACTCAGACCGGACAGGGTAGCAATCAGCCCCAGCATTTT.

The chain joins TRBV4-2 to TRBJ2-7; a possible D gene is TRBD1 (6 bases). This CDR3 is 13 amino acids long. Germline loops: CDR1 LGHNA, CDR2 YNFKEQ. Trimming shortened V by 6 bases and J by 2 bases, and 11 bases separated the two germline ends. The CDR3 DNA is TGTGCCAGCAGGAGTACAGGGACCTACGAGCAGTACTTC. Translating it yields CASRSTGTYEQYF.

The chain has TRBV9 and TRBJ2-3, with D uncertain. The CDR3 runs 12 residues. Trimming took 3 bases from V and 7 from J, leaving 9 bases between them. Germline V lookup: CDR1 SGDLS, CDR2 YYNGEE. DNA for the CDR3: TGTGCCAGCAGCGCCCACACCAATACGCAGTATTTT. It encodes CASSAHTNTQYF.

The chain uses TRBV21-1 and TRBJ2-7; the table's TRBD1 call for D was not verified on the DNA. TRBV21-1 is shown as a pseudogene. The CDR3 has 14 residues. The CDR3 sequence is CASSLCRGMGEQYF. CDR3 coding DNA: TGTGCCAGCAGCCTTTGTAGGGGGATGGGCGAGCAGTACTTC.

DNA for the CDR3: TGCGCCAGCAGCGCCGGACTAGCGGGAGGCGAGCAGTACTTC. Its protein is CASSAGLAGGEQYF. V and J are TRBV5-1 and TRBJ2-7; 14 bases line up with TRBD2. CDR3 size: 14 residues. Germline lookup yields CDR1 SGHRS and CDR2 YFSETQ. Trimming cost V 4 bases and J 6 bases; bases outside gene matches: 3.

The rearrangement links TRBV19 to TRBJ2-1, with 10 bases aligning to TRBD2. Germline V gene data show CDR1 as LNHDA and CDR2 as SQIVND (reference sequence). The CDR3 covers 16 residues. V dropped 6 bases and J dropped 5; count of bases not matched to a gene: 10. The CDR3 loop reads CASRNLLAGMNNEQFF. For the CDR3, the DNA is TGTGCCAGTAGGAATTTACTAGCGGGAATGAACAATGAGCAGTTCTTC.

This clone was recorded once. The rearrangement uses TRBV7-2 and TRBJ2-2; D is possibly TRBD2 (5 bases). The CDR3 contains 15 residues. V lost 1 base and J lost 6, with 12 bases in between. The germline gives CDR1 SGHTA, CDR2 FQGNSA. CDR3 nucleotide sequence: TGTGCCAGCAGCTTAGGGTGGGCGGGCCCCGGGGAGCTGTTTTTT. This gives the protein CASSLGWAGPGELFF.

V is TRBV6-4 and J is TRBJ2-3, with 8 bases identical to TRBD2. This CDR3 has 17 residues. Germline assignment: CDR1 MRHNA and CDR2 SNTAGT. The V gene end was trimmed by 4 bases and the J gene end by 3 bases; junction bases not matched to a gene: 12. The CDR3 here is CASSGPLAGPLTDTQYF. In nucleotides, the CDR3 is TGTGCCAGCAGTGGGCCCCTAGCGGGCCCCTTAACAGATACGCAGTATTTT.